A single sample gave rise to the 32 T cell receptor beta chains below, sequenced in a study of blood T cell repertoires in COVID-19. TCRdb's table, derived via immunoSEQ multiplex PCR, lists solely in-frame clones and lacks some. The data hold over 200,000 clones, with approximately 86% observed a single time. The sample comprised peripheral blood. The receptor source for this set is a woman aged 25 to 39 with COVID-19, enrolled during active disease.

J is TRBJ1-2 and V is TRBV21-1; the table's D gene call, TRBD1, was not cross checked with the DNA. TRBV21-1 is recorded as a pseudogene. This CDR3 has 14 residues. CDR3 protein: CASSIGQSGIGYTF. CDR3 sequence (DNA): TGTGCCAGCAGCATTGGTCAATCAGGGATCGGCTACACCTTC.

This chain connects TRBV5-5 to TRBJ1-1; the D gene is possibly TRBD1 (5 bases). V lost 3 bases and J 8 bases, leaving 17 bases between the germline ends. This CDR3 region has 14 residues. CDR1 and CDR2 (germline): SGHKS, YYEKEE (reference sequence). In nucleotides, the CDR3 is TGTGCCAGCAGCTCAGGGTTTTATAAGGTAGAAGCTTTCTTT. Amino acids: CASSSGFYKVEAFF.

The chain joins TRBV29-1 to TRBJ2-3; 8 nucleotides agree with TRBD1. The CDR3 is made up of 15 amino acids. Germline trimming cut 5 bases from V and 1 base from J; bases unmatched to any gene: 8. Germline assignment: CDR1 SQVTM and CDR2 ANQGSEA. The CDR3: CSVCWTGTGTDTQYF. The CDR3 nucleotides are TGCAGCGTTTGTTGGACAGGGACCGGCACAGATACGCAGTATTTT.

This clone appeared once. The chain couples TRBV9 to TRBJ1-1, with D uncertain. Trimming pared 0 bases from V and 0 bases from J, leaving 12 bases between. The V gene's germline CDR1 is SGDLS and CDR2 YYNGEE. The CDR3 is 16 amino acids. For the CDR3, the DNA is TGTGCCAGCAGCGTAGGTCCCAACAGCCTGAACACTGAAGCTTTCTTT. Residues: CASSVGPNSLNTEAFF.

The CDR3 reads CASSQDLGGALAKNIQYF. In nucleotides, the CDR3 is TGCGCCAGCAGCCAAGATTTGGGGGGGGCTCTAGCCAAAAACATTCAGTACTTC. The chain recombines TRBV4-3 with TRBJ2-4; D perhaps matches TRBD2 (7 bases). V shed 0 bases and J shed 0 bases, with 15 bases lying between them. From germline, CDR1 is LGHNA and CDR2 YSLEER. The CDR3 is made up of 18 amino acids.

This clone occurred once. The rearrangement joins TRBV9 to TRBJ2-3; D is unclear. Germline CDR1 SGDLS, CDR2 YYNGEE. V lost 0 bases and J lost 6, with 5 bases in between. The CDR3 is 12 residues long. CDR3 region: CASSVGLDTQYF. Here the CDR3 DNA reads TGTGCCAGCAGCGTAGGACTGGATACGCAGTATTTT.

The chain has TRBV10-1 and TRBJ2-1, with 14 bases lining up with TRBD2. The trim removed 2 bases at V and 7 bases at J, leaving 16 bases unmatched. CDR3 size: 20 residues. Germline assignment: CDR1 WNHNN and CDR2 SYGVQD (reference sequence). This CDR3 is CASSETGLAGGNGAENEQFF. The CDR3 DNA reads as TGCGCCAGCAGTGAGACAGGACTAGCGGGAGGTAACGGGGCTGAGAATGAGCAGTTCTTC.

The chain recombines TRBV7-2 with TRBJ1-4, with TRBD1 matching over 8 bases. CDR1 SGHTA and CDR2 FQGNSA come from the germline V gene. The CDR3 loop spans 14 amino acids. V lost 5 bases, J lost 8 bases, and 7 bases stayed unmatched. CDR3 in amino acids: CASSPRTGTEKLFF. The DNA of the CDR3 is TGTGCCAGCAGCCCGCGGACAGGGACCGAAAAACTGTTTTTT.

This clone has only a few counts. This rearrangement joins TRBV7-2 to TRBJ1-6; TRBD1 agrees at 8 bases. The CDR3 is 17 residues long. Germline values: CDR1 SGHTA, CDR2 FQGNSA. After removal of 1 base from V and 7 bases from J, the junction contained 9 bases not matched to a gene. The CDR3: CASSLVGTGRANSPLHF. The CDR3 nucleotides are TGTGCCAGCAGCTTAGTTGGGACAGGAAGAGCAAATTCACCCCTCCACTTT.

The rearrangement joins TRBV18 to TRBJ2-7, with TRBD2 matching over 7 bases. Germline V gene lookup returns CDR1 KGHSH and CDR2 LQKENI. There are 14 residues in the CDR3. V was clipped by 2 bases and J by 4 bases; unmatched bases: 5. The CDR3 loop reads CASSPDRGVYEQYF. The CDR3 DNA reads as TGTGCCAGCTCACCAGATCGGGGGGTTTACGAGCAGTACTTC.

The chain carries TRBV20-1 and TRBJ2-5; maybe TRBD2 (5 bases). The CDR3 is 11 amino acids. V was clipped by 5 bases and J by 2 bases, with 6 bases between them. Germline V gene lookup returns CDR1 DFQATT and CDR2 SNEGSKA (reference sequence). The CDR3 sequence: CSARGQETQYF. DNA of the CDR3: TGCAGTGCTCGCGGGCAAGAGACCCAGTACTTC.

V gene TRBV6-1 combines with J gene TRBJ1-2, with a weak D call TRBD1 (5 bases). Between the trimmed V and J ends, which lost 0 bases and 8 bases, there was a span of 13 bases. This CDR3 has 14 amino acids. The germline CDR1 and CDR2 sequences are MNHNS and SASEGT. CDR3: CASSEAGDWTGYTF. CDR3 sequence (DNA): TGTGCCAGCAGTGAAGCAGGGGACTGGACAGGCTACACCTTC.

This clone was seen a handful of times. The CDR3 protein is CASSFRGTGGRETQYF. For the CDR3, the DNA is TGCGCCAGCAGCTTTAGGGGAACAGGGGGCAGGGAGACCCAGTACTTC. This chain joins TRBV5-1 and TRBJ2-5; TRBD1 matches 9 bases. This CDR3 comprises 16 residues. The V and J ends lost 2 bases and 5 bases, in that order; junction bases with no gene match: 10. Germline lookup yields CDR1 SGHRS and CDR2 YFSETQ. Full variable domain (remainder filled in from reference TRBV5-1 and TRBJ2-5): KAGVTQTPRYLIKTRGQQVTLSCSPISGHRSVSWYQQTPGQGLQFLFEYFSETQRNKGNFPGRFSGRQFSNSRSEMNVSTLELGDSALYLCASSFRGTGGRETQYFGPGTRLLVL.

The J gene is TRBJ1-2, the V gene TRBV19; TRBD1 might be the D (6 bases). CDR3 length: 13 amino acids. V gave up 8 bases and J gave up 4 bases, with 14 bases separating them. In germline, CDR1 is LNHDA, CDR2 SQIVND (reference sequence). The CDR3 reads CASALGQIYGYTF. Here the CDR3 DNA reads TGTGCCAGTGCCCTCGGACAGATCTATGGCTACACCTTC.

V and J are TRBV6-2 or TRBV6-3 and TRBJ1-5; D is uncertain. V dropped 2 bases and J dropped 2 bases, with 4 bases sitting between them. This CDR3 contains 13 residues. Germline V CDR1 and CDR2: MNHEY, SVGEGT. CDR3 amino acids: CASSYVGNQPQHF. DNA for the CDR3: TGTGCCAGCAGTTACGTCGGCAATCAGCCCCAGCATTTT.

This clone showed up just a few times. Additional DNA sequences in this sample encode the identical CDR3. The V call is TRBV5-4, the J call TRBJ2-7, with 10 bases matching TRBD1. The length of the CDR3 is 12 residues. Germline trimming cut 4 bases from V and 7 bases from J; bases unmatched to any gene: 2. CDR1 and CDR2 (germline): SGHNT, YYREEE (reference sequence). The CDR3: CASSLDRGEQYF. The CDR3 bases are TGTGCCAGCAGCCTGGACAGGGGGGAGCAGTACTTC.

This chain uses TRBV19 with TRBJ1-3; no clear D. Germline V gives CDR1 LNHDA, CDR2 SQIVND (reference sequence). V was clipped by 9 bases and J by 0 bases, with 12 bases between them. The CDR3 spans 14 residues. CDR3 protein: CASDSPTSGNTIYF. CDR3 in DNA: TGTGCCAGCGACTCCCCGACCTCTGGAAACACCATATATTTT.

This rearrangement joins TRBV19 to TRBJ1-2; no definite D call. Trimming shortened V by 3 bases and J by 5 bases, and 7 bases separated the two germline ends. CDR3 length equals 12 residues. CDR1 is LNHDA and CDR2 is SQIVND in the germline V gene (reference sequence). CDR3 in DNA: TGTGCCAGTAGTATGACGGGTTATGGCTACACCTTC. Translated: CASSMTGYGYTF.

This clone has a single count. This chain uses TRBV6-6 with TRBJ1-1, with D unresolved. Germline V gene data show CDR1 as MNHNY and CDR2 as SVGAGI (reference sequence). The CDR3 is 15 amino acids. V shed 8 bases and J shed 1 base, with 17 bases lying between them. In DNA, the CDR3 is TGTGCCAGCGCAACCGTCCGGGAAAAGAACACTGAAGCTTTCTTT. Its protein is CASATVREKNTEAFF.

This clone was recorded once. In nucleotides, the CDR3 is TGTGCCTGGGAAGGGACAGTAAAAAACATTCAGTACTTC. Protein: CAWEGTVKNIQYF. The chain has TRBV30 and TRBJ2-4; 7 positions agree with TRBD1. CDR1 and CDR2 (germline): GTSNPN, SVGIG (reference sequence). CDR3 length: 13 amino acids. V shed 5 bases, J shed 4 bases, and the junction held 5 bases outside the gene matches.

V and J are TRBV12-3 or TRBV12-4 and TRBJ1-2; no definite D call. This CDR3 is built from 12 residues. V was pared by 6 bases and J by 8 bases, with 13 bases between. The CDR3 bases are TGTGCCAGCAGCCCCTGGACGGGAGGCTACACCTTC. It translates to CASSPWTGGYTF.

The CDR3 reads CASSLYRGGSPLHF. DNA for the CDR3: TGTGCCAGCAGCTTATACAGGGGGGGTTCACCCCTCCACTTT. This chain uses TRBV11-1 with TRBJ1-6, with 8 bases aligning to TRBD1. Germline values: CDR1 SGHAT, CDR2 FQDESV (reference sequence). V shed 2 bases, J shed 9 bases, and the junction held 3 bases outside the gene matches. The CDR3 has 14 residues.

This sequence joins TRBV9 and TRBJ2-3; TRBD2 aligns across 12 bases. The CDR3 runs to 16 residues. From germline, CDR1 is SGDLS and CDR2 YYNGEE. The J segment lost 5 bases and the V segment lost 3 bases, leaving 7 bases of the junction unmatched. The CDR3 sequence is CASSAASGGALDTQYF. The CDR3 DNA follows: TGTGCCAGCAGCGCTGCTAGCGGGGGGGCCTTAGATACGCAGTATTTT.

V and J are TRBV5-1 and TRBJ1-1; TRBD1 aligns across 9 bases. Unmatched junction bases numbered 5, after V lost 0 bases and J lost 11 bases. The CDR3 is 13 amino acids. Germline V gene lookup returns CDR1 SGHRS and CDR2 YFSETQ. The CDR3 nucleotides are TGCGCCAGCAGCTTGGCCGGGGACAGGGAGGCTTTCTTT. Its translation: CASSLAGDREAFF.

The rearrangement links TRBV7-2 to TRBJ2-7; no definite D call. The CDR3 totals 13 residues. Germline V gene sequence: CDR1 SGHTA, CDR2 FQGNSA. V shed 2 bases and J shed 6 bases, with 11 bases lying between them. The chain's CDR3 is CASSLISVAEQYF. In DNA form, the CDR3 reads TGTGCCAGCAGCTTAATCAGTGTTGCCGAGCAGTACTTC.

The CDR3 nucleotides read TGTGCCAGCAGCTTAGTTGTTGAGTACCAAGAGACCCAGTACTTC. This gives the protein CASSLVVEYQETQYF. The chain uses TRBV7-2 and TRBJ2-5; D ambiguous. CDR1 and CDR2 (germline): SGHTA, FQGNSA. Deletions cut 1 base from V and 0 bases from J, with 9 bases between. CDR3 length: 15 amino acids.

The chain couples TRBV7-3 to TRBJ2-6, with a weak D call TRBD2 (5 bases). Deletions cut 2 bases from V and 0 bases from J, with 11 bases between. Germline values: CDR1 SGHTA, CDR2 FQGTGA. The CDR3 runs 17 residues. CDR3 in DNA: TGTGCCAGCAGCTTATACCCGGGAAGCTCTGGGGCCAACGTCCTGACTTTC. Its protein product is CASSLYPGSSGANVLTF.

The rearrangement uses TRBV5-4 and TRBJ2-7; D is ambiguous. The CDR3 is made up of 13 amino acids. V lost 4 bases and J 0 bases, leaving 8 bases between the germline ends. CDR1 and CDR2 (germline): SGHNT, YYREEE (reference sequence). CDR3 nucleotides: TGTGCCAGCAGCCTACCTAACTCCTACGAGCAGTACTTC. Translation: CASSLPNSYEQYF.

The CDR3 region has the DNA TGTGCCAGCAGCTCGGGTGGGGGCAGCTACATTAACTATGGCTACACCTTC. It yields the protein CASSSGGGSYINYGYTF. The J gene is TRBJ1-2, the V gene TRBV7-9, with D perhaps TRBD1 (6 bases). V lost 4 bases and J 1 base, leaving 19 bases between the germline ends. This CDR3 is built from 17 residues. The germline V gene has CDR1 SEHNR and CDR2 FQNEAQ (reference sequence).

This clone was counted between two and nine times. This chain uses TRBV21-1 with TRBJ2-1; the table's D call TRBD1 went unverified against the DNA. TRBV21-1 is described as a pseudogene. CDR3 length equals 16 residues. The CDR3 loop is CASSKGGQGPYNEQFF. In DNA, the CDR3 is TGTGCCAGCAGCAAAGGGGGACAGGGACCTTACAATGAGCAGTTCTTC.

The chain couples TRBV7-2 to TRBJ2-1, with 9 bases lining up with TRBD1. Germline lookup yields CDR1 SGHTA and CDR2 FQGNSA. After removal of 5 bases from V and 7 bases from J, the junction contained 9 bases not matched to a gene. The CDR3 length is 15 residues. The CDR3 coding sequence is TGTGCCAGCAGCCCCGGGTGGGACAGGGTGAATGAGCAGTTCTTC. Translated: CASSPGWDRVNEQFF. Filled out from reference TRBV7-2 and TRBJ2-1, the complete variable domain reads GAGVSQSPSNKVTEKGKDVELRCDPISGHTALYWYRQSLGQGLEFLIYFQGNSAPDKSGLPSDRFSAERTGGSVSTLTIQRTQQEDSAVYLCASSPGWDRVNEQFFGPGTRLTVL.

As DNA, the CDR3 is TGTGCCAGCTCTAATCCGGGGGAAGGTCAGCCCCAGCATTTT. Amino acid sequence: CASSNPGEGQPQHF. The chain links TRBV18 to TRBJ1-5; the D gene is possibly TRBD1 (5 bases). CDR1 KGHSH and CDR2 LQKENI come from the germline V gene. The V gene lost 6 bases and the J gene lost 6 bases, with 15 bases spanning the gap. The CDR3 has 14 residues. The full variable domain, completed using reference TRBV18 and TRBJ1-5, is NAGVMQNPRHLVRRRGQEARLRCSPMKGHSHVYWYRQLPEEGLKFMVYLQKENIIDESGMPKERFSAEFPKEGPSILRIQQVVRGDSAAYFCASSNPGEGQPQHFGDGTRLSIL.